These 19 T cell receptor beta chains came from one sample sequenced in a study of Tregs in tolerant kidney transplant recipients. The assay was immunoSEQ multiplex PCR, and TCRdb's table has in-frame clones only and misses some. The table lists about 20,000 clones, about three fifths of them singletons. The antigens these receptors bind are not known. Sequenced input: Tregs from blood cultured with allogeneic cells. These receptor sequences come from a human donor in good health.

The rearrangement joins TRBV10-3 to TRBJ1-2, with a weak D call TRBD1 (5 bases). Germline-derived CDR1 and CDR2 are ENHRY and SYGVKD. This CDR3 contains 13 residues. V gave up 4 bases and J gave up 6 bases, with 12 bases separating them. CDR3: CAISGGAGDGYTF. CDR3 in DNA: TGTGCCATCAGTGGAGGGGCGGGCGATGGCTACACCTTC.

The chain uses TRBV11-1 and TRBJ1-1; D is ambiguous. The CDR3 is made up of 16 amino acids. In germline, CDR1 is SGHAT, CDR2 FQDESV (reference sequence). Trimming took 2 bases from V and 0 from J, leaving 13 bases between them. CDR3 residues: CASSLKTRGLNTEAFF. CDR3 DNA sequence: TGTGCCAGCAGCTTAAAGACGCGGGGATTGAACACTGAAGCTTTCTTT.

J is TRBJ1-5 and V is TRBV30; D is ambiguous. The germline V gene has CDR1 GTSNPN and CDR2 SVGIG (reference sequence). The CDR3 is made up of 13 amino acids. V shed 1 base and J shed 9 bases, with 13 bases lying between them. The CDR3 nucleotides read TGTGCCTGGAGTGCACGGATGGATTCGCCCCAGCATTTT. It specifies CAWSARMDSPQHF.

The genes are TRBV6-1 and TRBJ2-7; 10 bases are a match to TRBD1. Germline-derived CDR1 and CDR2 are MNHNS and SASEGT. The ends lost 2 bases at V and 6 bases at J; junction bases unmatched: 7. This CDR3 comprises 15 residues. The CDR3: CASSEWGQGLGEQYF. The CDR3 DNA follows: TGTGCCAGCAGTGAATGGGGACAGGGGTTAGGCGAGCAGTACTTC.

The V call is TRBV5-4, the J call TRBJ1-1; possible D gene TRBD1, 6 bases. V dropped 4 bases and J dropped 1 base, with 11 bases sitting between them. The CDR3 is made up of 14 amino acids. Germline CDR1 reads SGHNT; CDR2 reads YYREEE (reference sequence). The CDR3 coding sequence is TGTGCCAGCAGCCCCGGGGGGGCGAACACTGAAGCTTTCTTT. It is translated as CASSPGGANTEAFF.

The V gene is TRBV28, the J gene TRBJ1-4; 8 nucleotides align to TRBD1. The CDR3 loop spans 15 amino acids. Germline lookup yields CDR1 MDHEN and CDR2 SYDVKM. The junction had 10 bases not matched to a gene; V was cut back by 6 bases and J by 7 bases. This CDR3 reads CASSPLGQGGEKLFF. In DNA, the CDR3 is TGTGCCAGCAGCCCTTTAGGACAGGGAGGTGAAAAACTGTTTTTT.

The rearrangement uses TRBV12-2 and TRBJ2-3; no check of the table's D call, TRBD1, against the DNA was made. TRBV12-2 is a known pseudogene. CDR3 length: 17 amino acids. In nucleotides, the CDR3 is TGTGCAAGTCGCTTCTATCCCGGGACAGGGGCGAGGTATACGCAGTATTTT. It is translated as CASRFYPGTGARYTQYF.

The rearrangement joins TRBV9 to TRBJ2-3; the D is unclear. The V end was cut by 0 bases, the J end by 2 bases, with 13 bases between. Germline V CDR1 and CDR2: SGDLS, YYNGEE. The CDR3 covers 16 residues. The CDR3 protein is CASSVGGFEHTDTQYF. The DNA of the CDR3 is TGTGCCAGCAGCGTAGGGGGATTTGAACACACAGATACGCAGTATTTT.

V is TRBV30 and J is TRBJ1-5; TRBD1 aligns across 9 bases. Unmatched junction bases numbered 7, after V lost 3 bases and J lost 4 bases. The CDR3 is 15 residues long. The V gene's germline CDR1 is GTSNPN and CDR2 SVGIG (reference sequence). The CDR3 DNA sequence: TGTGCCTGGAGCAGGACAGGGGTCGGGAATCAGCCCCAGCATTTT. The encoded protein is CAWSRTGVGNQPQHF.

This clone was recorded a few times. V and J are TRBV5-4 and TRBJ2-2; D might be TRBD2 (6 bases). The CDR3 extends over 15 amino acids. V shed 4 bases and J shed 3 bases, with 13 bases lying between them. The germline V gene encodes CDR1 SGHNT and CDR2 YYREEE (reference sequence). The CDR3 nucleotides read TGTGCCAGCAGCCGAGAATCGGGGGACACCGGGGAGCTGTTTTTT. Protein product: CASSRESGDTGELFF.

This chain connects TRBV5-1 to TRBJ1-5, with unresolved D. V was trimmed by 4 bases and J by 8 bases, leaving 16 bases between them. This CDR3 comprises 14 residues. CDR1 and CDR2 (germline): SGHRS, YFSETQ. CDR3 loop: CASSPRGDSKPQHF. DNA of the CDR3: TGCGCCAGCAGCCCGCGGGGTGATAGCAAGCCCCAGCATTTT.

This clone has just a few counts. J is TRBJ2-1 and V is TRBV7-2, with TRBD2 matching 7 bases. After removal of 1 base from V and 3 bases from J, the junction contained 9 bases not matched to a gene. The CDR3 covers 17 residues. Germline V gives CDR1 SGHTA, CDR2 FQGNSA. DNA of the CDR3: TGTGCCAGCAGCTTAGGGTCGAGCGGGGCCCGCTACAATGAGCAGTTCTTC. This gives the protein CASSLGSSGARYNEQFF.

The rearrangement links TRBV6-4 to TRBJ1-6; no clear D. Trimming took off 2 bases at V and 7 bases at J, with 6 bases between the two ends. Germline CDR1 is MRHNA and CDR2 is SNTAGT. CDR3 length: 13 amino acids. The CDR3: CASSDRNNSPLHF. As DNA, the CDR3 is TGTGCCAGCAGTGACAGAAACAATTCACCCCTCCACTTT.

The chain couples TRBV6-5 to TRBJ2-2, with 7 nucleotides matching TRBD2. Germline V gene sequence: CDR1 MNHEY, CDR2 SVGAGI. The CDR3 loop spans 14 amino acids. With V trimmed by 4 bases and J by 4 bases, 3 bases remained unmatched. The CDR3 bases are TGTGCCAGCAGTTTGGGGGGGAGCACCGGGGAGCTGTTTTTT. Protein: CASSLGGSTGELFF.

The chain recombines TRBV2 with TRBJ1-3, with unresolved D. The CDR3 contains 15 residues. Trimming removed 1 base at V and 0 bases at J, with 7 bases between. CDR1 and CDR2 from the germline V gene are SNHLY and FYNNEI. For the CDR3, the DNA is TGTGCCAGCAGTGAAGAGGGCTTCTCTGGAAACACCATATATTTT. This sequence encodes CASSEEGFSGNTIYF.

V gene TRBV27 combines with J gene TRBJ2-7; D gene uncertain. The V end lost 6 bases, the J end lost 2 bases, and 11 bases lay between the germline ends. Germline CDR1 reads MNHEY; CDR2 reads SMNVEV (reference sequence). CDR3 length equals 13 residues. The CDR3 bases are TGTGCCAGCAGCCTCGGACGAGCCTACGAGCAGTACTTC. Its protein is CASSLGRAYEQYF.

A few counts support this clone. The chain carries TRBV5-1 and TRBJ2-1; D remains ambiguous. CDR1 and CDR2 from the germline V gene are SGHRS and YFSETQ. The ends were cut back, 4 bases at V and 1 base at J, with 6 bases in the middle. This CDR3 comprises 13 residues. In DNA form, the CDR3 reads TGCGCCAGCAGCCCCGAGTCCTACAATGAGCAGTTCTTC. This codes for CASSPESYNEQFF.

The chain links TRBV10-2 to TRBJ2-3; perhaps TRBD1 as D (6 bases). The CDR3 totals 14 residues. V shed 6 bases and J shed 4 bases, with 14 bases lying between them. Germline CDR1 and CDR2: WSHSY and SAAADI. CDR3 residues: CASRVPGVPDTQYF. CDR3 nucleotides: TGCGCCAGCAGGGTCCCAGGGGTCCCAGATACGCAGTATTTT.

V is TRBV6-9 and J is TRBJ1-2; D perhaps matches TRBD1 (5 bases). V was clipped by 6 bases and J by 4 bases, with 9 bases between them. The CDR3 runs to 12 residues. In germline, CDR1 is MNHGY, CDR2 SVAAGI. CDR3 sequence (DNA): TGTGCCAGCAGGCTCGGGGCCTATGGCTACACCTTC. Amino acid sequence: CASRLGAYGYTF.